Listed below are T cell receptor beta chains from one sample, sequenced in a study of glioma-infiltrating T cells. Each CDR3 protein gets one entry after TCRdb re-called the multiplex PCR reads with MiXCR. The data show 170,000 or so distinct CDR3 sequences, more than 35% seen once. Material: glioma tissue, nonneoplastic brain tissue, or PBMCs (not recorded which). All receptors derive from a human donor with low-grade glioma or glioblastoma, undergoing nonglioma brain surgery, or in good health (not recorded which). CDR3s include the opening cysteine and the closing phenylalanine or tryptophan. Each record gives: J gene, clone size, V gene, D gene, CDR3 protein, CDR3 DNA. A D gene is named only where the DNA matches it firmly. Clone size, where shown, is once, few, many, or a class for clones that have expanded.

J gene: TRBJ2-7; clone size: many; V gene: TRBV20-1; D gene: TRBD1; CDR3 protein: CSARQGWDYEQYF; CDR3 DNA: TGCAGTGCCCGACAGGGCTGGGACTACGAGCAGTACTTC
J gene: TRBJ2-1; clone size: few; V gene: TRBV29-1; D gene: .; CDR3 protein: CSAADSLGDNEQFF; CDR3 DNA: TGCAGCGCAGCCGACAGCCTAGGCGACAATGAGCAGTTCTTC
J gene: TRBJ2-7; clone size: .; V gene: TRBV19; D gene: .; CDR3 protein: CASSSTRSEQYF; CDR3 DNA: TGTGCCAGTAGTTCGACTAGGTCCGAGCAGTACTTC
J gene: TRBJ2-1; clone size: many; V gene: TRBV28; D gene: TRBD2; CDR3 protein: CASSISIAGSRGEQFF; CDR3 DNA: TGTGCCAGCAGTATTTCGATAGCGGGATCCCGCGGTGAGCAGTTCTTC
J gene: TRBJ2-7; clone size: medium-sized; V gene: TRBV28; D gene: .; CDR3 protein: CASRFLGGPYEQYF; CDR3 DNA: TGTGCCAGCAGATTTCTCGGCGGACCCTACGAGCAGTACTTC
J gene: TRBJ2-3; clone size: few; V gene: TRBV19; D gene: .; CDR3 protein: CASSMALGYGGRPDTQYF; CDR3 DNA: TGTGCCAGTAGTATGGCCCTGGGGTACGGGGGGCGGCCAGATACGCAGTATTTT
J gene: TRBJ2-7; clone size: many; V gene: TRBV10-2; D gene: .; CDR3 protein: CASGRGSSYEQYF; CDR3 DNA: TGCGCCAGCGGGAGGGGGAGCTCCTACGAGCAGTACTTC
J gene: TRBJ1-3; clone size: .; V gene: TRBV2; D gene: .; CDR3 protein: CASSVTADSGNTIYF; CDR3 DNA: TGTGCCAGCAGTGTAACAGCAGACTCTGGAAACACCATATATTTT
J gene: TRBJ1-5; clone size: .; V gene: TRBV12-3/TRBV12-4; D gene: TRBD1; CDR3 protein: CASSPGTGIYQPQHF; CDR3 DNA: TGTGCCAGCAGTCCTGGGACAGGAATTTATCAGCCCCAGCATTTT
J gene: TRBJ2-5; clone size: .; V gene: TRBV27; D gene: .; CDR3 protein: CASSLGETKYF; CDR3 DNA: TGTGCCAGCAGTTTAGGAGAGACCAAGTACTTC
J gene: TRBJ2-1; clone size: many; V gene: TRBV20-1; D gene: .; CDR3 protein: CSARVGLGRDEQFF; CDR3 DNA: TGCAGTGCTAGAGTCGGACTCGGGCGGGATGAGCAGTTCTTC
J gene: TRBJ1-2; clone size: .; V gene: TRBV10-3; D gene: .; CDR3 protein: CAISESGNRLYGYTF; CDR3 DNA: TGTGCCATCAGTGAGTCCGGGAACAGGCTCTATGGCTACACCTTC
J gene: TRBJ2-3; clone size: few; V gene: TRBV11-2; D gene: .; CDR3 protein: CASSETGLEKITDTQYF; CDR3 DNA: TGTGCCAGCAGCGAGACGGGACTCGAAAAGATCACAGATACGCAGTATTTT
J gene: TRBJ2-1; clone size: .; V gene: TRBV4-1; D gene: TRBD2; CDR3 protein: CASSQVAPRLAGGGEQFF; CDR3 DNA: TGCGCCAGCAGCCAAGTAGCTCCCCGGTTAGCGGGAGGCGGTGAGCAGTTCTTC
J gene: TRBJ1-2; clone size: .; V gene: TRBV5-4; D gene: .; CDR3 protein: CASSHQTLTNYGYTF; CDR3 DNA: TGTGCCAGCTCCCATCAGACACTGACTAACTATGGCTACACCTTC
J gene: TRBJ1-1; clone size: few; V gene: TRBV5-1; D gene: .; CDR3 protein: CASSLGVGLNTEAFF; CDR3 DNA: TGCGCCAGCAGCTTGGGAGTGGGGCTAAACACTGAAGCTTTCTTT
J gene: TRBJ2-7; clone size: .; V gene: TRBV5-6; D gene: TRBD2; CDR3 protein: CASSAGTSGYYEQYF; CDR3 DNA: TGTGCCAGCAGCGCCGGGACTAGCGGGTATTACGAGCAGTACTTC
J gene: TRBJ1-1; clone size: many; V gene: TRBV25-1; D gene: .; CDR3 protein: CASSELLPGVNTEAFF; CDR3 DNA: TGTGCCAGCAGTGAACTTCTCCCAGGAGTGAACACTGAAGCTTTCTTT
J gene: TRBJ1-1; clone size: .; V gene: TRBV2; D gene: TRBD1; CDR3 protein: CASRGGQGITIVDTEAFF; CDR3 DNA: TGTGCCAGCAGAGGCGGACAGGGGATTACTATTGTGGACACTGAAGCTTTCTTT
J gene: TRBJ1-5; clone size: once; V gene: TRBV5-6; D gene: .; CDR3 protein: CASSPDGSNQPQHF; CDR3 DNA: TGTGCCAGCAGTCCGGACGGTAGCAATCAGCCCCAGCATTTT
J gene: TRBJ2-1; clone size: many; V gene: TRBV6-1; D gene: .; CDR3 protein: CASHTSLRSSYNEQFF; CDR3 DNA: TGTGCCAGCCACACAAGCCTTAGGAGCTCCTACAATGAGCAGTTCTTC
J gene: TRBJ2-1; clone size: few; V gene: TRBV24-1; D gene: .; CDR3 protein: CATSDPTRAGNEQFF; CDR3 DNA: TGTGCCACCAGTGACCCAACTAGGGCCGGGAATGAGCAGTTCTTC
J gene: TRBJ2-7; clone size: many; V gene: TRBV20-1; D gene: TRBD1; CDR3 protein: CSAFSGQGIDEQYF; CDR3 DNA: TGCAGTGCTTTCTCGGGACAGGGGATCGACGAGCAGTACTTC
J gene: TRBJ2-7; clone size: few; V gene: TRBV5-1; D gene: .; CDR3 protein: CASTGSGHEQYF; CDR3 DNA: TGCGCCAGCACCGGAAGCGGGCACGAGCAGTACTTC
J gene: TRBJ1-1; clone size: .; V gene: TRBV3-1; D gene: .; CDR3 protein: CASSQDGENTEAFF; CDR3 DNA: TGTGCCAGCAGCCAAGACGGGGAGAACACTGAAGCTTTCTTT
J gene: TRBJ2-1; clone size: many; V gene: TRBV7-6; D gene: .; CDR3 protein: CASQRLGKNEQFF; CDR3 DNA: TGTGCCAGCCAGAGATTAGGCAAGAATGAGCAGTTCTTC
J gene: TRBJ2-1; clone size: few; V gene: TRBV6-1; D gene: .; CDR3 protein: CASSSPPGGRMKLNEQFF; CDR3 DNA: TGTGCCAGCAGTTCCCCACCAGGGGGGCGGATGAAGCTCAATGAGCAGTTCTTC
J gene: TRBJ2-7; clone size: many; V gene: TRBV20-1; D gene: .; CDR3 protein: CSESGGLGRDEQYF; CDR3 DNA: TGCAGTGAGAGTGGGGGGCTAGGACGCGACGAGCAGTACTTC
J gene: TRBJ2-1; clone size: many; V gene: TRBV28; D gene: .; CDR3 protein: CASTRSGTSSYNEQFF; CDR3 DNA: TGTGCCAGCACCCGATCCGGGACGTCTTCCTACAATGAGCAGTTCTTC
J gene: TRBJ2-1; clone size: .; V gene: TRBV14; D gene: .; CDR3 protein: CASIQAGFYNEQFF; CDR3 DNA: TGTGCCAGCATCCAGGCGGGATTTTACAATGAGCAGTTCTTC
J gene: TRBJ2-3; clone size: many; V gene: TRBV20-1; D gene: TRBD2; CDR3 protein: CSLSPASGSSDTQYF; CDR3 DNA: TGCAGTCTATCCCCAGCTAGCGGGAGTTCAGATACGCAGTATTTT
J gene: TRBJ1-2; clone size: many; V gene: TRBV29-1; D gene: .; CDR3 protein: CSVDKAPYGYTF; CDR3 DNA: TGCAGCGTTGACAAAGCGCCCTATGGCTACACCTTC
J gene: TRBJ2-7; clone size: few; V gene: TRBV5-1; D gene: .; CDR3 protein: CASSLERRNGEQYF; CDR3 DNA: TGCGCCAGCAGCTTGGAGCGAAGAAACGGCGAGCAGTACTTC
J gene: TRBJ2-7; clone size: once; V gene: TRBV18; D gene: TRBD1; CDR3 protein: CASALDRSYEHYF; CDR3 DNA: TGTGCCAGCGCCTTGGACAGGAGCTACGAGCATTACTTC
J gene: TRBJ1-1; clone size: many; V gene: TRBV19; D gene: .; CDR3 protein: CASSKLRQSEAFF; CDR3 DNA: TGTGCCAGTAGTAAACTTAGACAGAGCGAAGCTTTCTTT
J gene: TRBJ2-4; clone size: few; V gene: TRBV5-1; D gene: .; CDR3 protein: CASSLASGRNIQYF; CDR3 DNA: TGCGCCAGCAGCTTGGCCTCAGGACGGAACATTCAGTACTTC
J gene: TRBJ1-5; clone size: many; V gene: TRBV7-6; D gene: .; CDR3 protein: CASSLVGGSNQPQHF; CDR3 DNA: TGTGCCAGCAGCTTAGTGGGTGGTAGCAATCAGCCCCAGCATTTT
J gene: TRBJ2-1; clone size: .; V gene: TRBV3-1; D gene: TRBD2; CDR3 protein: CASTQEFRLAGGLYEQFF; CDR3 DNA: TGTGCCAGCACCCAAGAGTTCCGACTAGCGGGAGGGCTCTATGAGCAGTTCTTC
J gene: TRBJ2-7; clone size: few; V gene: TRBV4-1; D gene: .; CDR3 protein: CASSQDSSYEQYF; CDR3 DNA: TGCGCCAGCAGCCAAGACAGTTCTTACGAGCAGTACTTC
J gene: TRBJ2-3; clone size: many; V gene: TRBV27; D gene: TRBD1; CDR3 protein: CASSLVTGNTEVDTQYF; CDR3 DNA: TGTGCCAGCAGTTTGGTGACAGGGAATACTGAGGTGGATACGCAGTATTTT
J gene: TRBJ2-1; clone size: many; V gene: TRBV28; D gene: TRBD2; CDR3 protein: CASSFGGGRAQGEQFF; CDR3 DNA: TGTGCCAGCAGTTTCGGCGGCGGGAGGGCCCAGGGGGAGCAGTTCTTC
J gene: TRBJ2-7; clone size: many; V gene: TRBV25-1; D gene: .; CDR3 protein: CASRDPFHYEQYF; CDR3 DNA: TGTGCCAGCAGGGACCCTTTCCACTACGAGCAGTACTTC
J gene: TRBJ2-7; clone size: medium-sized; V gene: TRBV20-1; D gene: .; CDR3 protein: CSASGLSGTEYF; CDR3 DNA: TGCAGTGCTAGCGGACTTAGCGGAACCGAGTACTTC
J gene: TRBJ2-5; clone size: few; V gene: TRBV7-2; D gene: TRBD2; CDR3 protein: CASSLAGRGETQYF; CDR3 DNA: TGTGCCAGCAGCTTAGCTGGGAGGGGAGAGACCCAGTACTTC
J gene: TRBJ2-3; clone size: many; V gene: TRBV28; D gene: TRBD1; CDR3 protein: CASSQRDSGADTQYF; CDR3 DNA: TGTGCCAGCAGTCAAAGGGACAGTGGTGCAGATACGCAGTATTTT
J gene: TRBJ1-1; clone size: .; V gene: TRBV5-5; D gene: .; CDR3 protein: CASSMQSTEAFF; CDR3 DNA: TGTGCCAGCAGCATGCAGAGCACTGAAGCTTTCTTT
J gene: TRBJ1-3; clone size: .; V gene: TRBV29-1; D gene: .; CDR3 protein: CSGADGFSGNTIYF; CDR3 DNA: TGCAGCGGAGCTGACGGATTCTCTGGAAACACCATATATTTT
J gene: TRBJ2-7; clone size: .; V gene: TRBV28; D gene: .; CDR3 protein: CASNLGGALQYEQYF; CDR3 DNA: TGTGCCAGCAATCTCGGGGGCGCCCTGCAATACGAGCAGTACTTC
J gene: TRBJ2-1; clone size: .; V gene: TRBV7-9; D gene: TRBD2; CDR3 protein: CASSLGTSRRTSYNEQFF; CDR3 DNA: TGTGCCAGCAGCTTAGGGACTAGCAGGAGGACCTCATACAATGAGCAGTTCTTC
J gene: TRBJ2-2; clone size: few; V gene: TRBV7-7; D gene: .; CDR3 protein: CASSTRPNTGELFF; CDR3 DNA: TGTGCCAGCAGCACCCGTCCTAACACCGGGGAGCTGTTTTTT
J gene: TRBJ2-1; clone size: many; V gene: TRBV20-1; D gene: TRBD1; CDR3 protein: CSASRDRGNEQFF; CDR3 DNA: TGCAGTGCTAGCCGGGACAGGGGGAATGAGCAGTTCTTC
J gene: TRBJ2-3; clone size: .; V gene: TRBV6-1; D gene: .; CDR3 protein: CARSDVGGTDTKYF; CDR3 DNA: TGTGCCAGAAGTGATGTCGGCGGCACAGATACGAAGTATTTT
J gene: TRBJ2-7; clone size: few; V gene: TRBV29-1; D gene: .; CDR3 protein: CSVGQDYEQYF; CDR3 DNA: TGCAGCGTAGGGCAGGACTACGAGCAGTACTTC
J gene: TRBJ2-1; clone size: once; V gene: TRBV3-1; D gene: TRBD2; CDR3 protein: CASSHNSGRLYEQFF; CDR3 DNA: TGTGCCAGCAGCCATAACAGCGGGAGGTTATATGAGCAGTTCTTC
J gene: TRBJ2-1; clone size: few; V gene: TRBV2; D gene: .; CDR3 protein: CAGRTDNEQFF; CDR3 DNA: TGTGCCGGCCGGACCGACAATGAGCAGTTCTTC
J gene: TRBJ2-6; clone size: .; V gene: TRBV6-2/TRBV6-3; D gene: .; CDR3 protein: CASSPLGVTGANVLTF; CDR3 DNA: TGTGCCAGCAGCCCACTCGGGGTAACTGGGGCCAACGTCCTGACTTTC
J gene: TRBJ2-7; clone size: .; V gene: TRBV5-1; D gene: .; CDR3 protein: CASSLGPGSGAYEQYF; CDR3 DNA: TGCGCCAGCAGCTTGGGCCCGGGAAGCGGAGCCTACGAGCAGTACTTC